One and the same sample provided the 21 T cell receptor beta chains below, sequenced in a study of blood T cell repertoires in COVID-19. TCRdb keeps only in-frame clones here, not all; method: immunoSEQ multiplex PCR. The data hold approximately 100,000 clones, with 87% observed a single time. Sequenced sample: peripheral blood. These receptors all come from a human donor in a cohort sampled during active COVID-19.

This chain links TRBV12-3 or TRBV12-4 with TRBJ1-1; D is unresolved. The CDR3 has 13 residues. V dropped 1 base and J dropped 9 bases, with 12 bases sitting between them. In DNA, the CDR3 is TGTGCCAGCAGTTTAGAGGAGATAAGTAAAGCTTTCTTT. It codes for CASSLEEISKAFF.

The rearrangement uses TRBV5-1 and TRBJ1-2, with D possibly TRBD1 on 6 matching bases. In germline, CDR1 is SGHRS, CDR2 YFSETQ. V was shortened by 4 bases and J by 3 bases, with 16 bases between the two germline ends. The CDR3 runs to 15 residues. CDR3 in amino acids: CASSPGAGEYYGYTF. The CDR3 bases are TGCGCCAGCAGCCCCGGCGCAGGGGAATACTATGGCTACACCTTC.

V usage is TRBV19 and J usage is TRBJ2-7; a weak D match, TRBD2 (6 bases). V lost 3 bases, J lost 5 bases, and 14 bases lay in between. The CDR3 is made up of 14 amino acids. Per germline, CDR1 LNHDA and CDR2 SQIVND (reference sequence). Here the CDR3 DNA reads TGTGCCAGTAGTATTGGGTCAGGGACTCACGAGCAGTACTTC. Its translation is CASSIGSGTHEQYF.

This clone was seen only once. J is TRBJ2-7 and V is TRBV4-2; 7 nucleotides align to TRBD2. V trimming: 4 bases; J trimming: 1 base; junction bases outside the gene matches: 7. Germline V gives CDR1 LGHNA, CDR2 YNFKEQ. This CDR3 spans 15 amino acids. The CDR3 spells CASSPQWGGSYEQYF. CDR3 sequence (DNA): TGTGCCAGCAGCCCTCAATGGGGGGGATCCTACGAGCAGTACTTC.

The chain is built from TRBV15 and TRBJ2-3, with D possibly matching TRBD2 (6 bases). The CDR3 loop spans 18 amino acids. Per the germline V gene, CDR1 is LNHNV and CDR2 is YYDKDF (reference sequence). With 0 bases removed from V and 3 bases from J, the gap between germline ends came to 19 bases. The CDR3 reads CATSRDRQDWAGTDTQYF. The CDR3 region has the DNA TGTGCCACCAGCAGAGATCGGCAGGACTGGGCGGGGACAGATACGCAGTATTTT.

V usage is TRBV28 and J usage is TRBJ2-3; D is uncertain. Trimming cost V 7 bases and J 8 bases, with 34 bases left between them. The CDR3 runs to 19 residues. Germline V lookup: CDR1 MDHEN, CDR2 SYDVKM. In DNA, the CDR3 is TGTGCCAGCACCGTAGGCGTCCAGGCAGCAACCCTTGATGTAGGTACGCAGTATTTT. Translating gives CASTVGVQAATLDVGTQYF.

This clone was detected a few times. The rearrangement joins TRBV2 to TRBJ2-7; TRBD1 matches 12 bases. The CDR3 sequence is 15 residues long. CDR1 and CDR2 from the germline V gene are SNHLY and FYNNEI. V trimming: 7 bases; J trimming: 3 bases; junction bases outside the gene matches: 7. The CDR3 coding sequence is TGTGCCAGCACTGATCGGGACAGGGGGCTCTACGAGCAGTACTTC. Protein: CASTDRDRGLYEQYF.

This clone has a handful of counts. The rearrangement uses TRBV5-4 and TRBJ1-2; D ambiguous. CDR1 SGHNT and CDR2 YYREEE come from the germline V gene (reference sequence). V was trimmed by 1 base and J by 8 bases, leaving 12 bases between them. CDR3 size: 13 residues. For the CDR3, the DNA is TGTGCCAGCAGCTTGCGAGGAGCGGGAGGCTACACCTTC. Translated: CASSLRGAGGYTF.

The V gene is TRBV7-9, the J gene TRBJ2-2; TRBD2 might be the D (6 bases). Germline loops: CDR1 SEHNR, CDR2 FQNEAQ (reference sequence). V lost 6 bases and J 4 bases, leaving 15 bases between the germline ends. The CDR3 consists of 15 residues. CDR3 bases: TGTGCCAGCAGTCCCGGGGGTGAGGGCACCGGGGAGCTGTTTTTT. Amino acid sequence: CASSPGGEGTGELFF.

The V and J genes are TRBV3-1 (or the pseudogene TRBV3-2) and TRBJ1-4; possibly TRBD1 for D (5 bases). CDR1 is LGHDT, CDR2 YNNKEL, per germline (reference sequence). The CDR3 runs 15 residues. Trimming removed 0 bases from V and 5 bases from J, with 10 bases in between. In DNA form, the CDR3 reads TGTGCCAGCAGCCAAGAGGAGGGGAGAAATGAAAAACTGTTTTTT. It yields the protein CASSQEEGRNEKLFF.

The V and J genes are TRBV30 and TRBJ1-5; TRBD1 matches at 8 bases. Germline assignment: CDR1 GTSNPN and CDR2 SVGIG (reference sequence). The CDR3 spans 14 residues. Germline trimming cut 3 bases from V and 5 bases from J; bases unmatched to any gene: 6. The CDR3 bases are TGTGCCTGGAGCCCTGACAGGGGACATCAGCCCCAGCATTTT. It encodes CAWSPDRGHQPQHF. Filled out from reference TRBV30 and TRBJ1-5, the complete variable domain reads SQTIHQWPATLVQPVGSPLSLECTVEGTSNPNLYWYRQAAGRGLQLLFYSVGIGQISSEVPQNLSASRPQDRQFILSSKKLLLSDSGFYLCAWSPDRGHQPQHFGDGTRLSIL.

The CDR3 nucleotides read TGTGCCAGCAGTGAAACGGGACTAGCGGTTAATTCAGATACGCAGTATTTT. As protein: CASSETGLAVNSDTQYF. V usage is TRBV2 and J usage is TRBJ2-3; 11 nucleotides align to TRBD2. The CDR3 is 17 amino acids. J was trimmed by 4 bases and V by 2 bases; bases with no gene match: 8. Germline V lookup: CDR1 SNHLY, CDR2 FYNNEI.

The chain combines TRBV7-3 with TRBJ1-2; TRBD1 matches 8 bases. The CDR3 loop spans 18 amino acids. CDR1 SGHTA and CDR2 FQGTGA come from the germline V gene. The ends lost 3 bases at V and 4 bases at J; junction bases unmatched: 16. Here the CDR3 DNA reads TGTGCCAGCAGCTTCACCGGGACAGGCTTAGGCCAGGGCTATGGCTACACCTTC. As protein: CASSFTGTGLGQGYGYTF.

This chain joins TRBV5-6 and TRBJ2-3, with D maybe TRBD2 (5 bases). Germline lookup yields CDR1 SGHDT and CDR2 YYEEEE. Trimming shortened V by 2 bases and J by 2 bases, and 18 bases separated the two germline ends. The CDR3 is 17 amino acids. The CDR3 bases are TGTGCCAGCAGCTTAACGGTGGTAGAGCGGCACACAGATACGCAGTATTTT. Translation: CASSLTVVERHTDTQYF.

The CDR3 loop reads CASSRAGPYEQYF. The CDR3 DNA reads as TGTGCCAGCAGTCGCGCAGGCCCCTACGAGCAGTACTTC. The chain combines TRBV28 with TRBJ2-7; D unresolved. V was trimmed by 5 bases and J by 2 bases, leaving 10 bases between them. CDR1 MDHEN and CDR2 SYDVKM come from the germline V gene. The CDR3 is made up of 13 amino acids. Combining the CDR3 with reference TRBV28 and TRBJ2-7 gives the whole variable domain DVKVTQSSRYLVKRTGEKVFLECVQDMDHENMFWYRQDPGLGLRLIYFSYDVKMKEKGDIPEGYSVSREKKERFSLILESASTNQTSMYLCASSRAGPYEQYFGPGTRLTVT.

A single count supports this clone. The J gene is TRBJ2-5, the V gene TRBV9; D possibly corresponds to TRBD2 (6 bases). The CDR3 is 13 residues long. V lost 7 bases, J lost 5 bases, and 15 bases lay in between. CDR1 is SGDLS and CDR2 is YYNGEE in the germline V gene. The CDR3 DNA reads as TGTGCCAGCGGGACCTCGGGGGTGGAGACCCAGTACTTC. It encodes CASGTSGVETQYF. Supplemented by reference TRBV9 and TRBJ2-5, the full variable domain reads DSGVTQTPKHLITATGQRVTLRCSPRSGDLSVYWYQQSLDQGLQFLIQYYNGEERAKGNILERFSAQQFPDLHSELNLSSLELGDSALYFCASGTSGVETQYFGPGTRLLVL.

This sequence joins TRBV19 and TRBJ2-7; 9 nucleotides agree with TRBD1. The CDR3 consists of 14 residues. Germline V gives CDR1 LNHDA, CDR2 SQIVND (reference sequence). Trimming removed 5 bases from V and 7 bases from J; junction bases left unmatched: 9. CDR3 coding DNA: TGTGCCAGTAGTGCCGGACAGGGGACGTGGGAGCAGTACTTC. Protein: CASSAGQGTWEQYF.

J is TRBJ1-1 and V is TRBV7-9; D might be TRBD1 (5 bases). CDR1 is SEHNR and CDR2 is FQNEAQ in the germline V gene (reference sequence). Trimming pared 1 base from V and 3 bases from J, leaving 18 bases between. CDR3 length: 17 residues. The CDR3 coding sequence is TGTGCCAGCAGCTTAGAGGGTGAGTGGACACACCACACTGAAGCTTTCTTT. Its translation is CASSLEGEWTHHTEAFF.

A few counts support this clone. Other nucleotide sequences in the sample specify the same CDR3. The V call is TRBV19, the J call TRBJ2-7; a possible D gene is TRBD1 (5 bases). In germline, CDR1 is LNHDA, CDR2 SQIVND (reference sequence). Between the trimmed V and J ends, which lost 4 bases and 3 bases, there was a span of 10 bases. The CDR3 totals 13 residues. Here the CDR3 DNA reads TGTGCCAGTAGTAAATCCAGGGACTACGAGCAGTACTTC. Its translation is CASSKSRDYEQYF.

The genes are TRBV28 and TRBJ1-5; D not resolved. Germline assignment: CDR1 MDHEN and CDR2 SYDVKM. V gave up 3 bases and J gave up 6 bases, with 6 bases separating them. The length of the CDR3 is 12 residues. CDR3 sequence (DNA): TGTGCCAGCAGTTTTGTTCTTCAGCCCCAGCATTTT. The encoded protein is CASSFVLQPQHF.

The chain combines TRBV28 with TRBJ2-3; 8 positions match TRBD2. J lost 2 bases, V lost 6 bases, and 7 bases had no gene match. This CDR3 comprises 15 residues. CDR1 MDHEN and CDR2 SYDVKM come from the germline V gene. CDR3 in amino acids: CASRLAGGYTDTQYF. In nucleotides, the CDR3 is TGTGCCAGCAGACTCGCGGGAGGCTACACAGATACGCAGTATTTT.